One sample yielded the 13 T cell receptor beta chains listed below, sequenced in a study of regulatory T cells in long-lasting Graves disease. Arm-PCR of CDR3 regions and iRepertoire HTBI primers were the basis on which TCR beta libraries were built. Each CDR3 protein is one row after TCRdb ran MiXCR on the multiplex PCR reads. The sample contains around 430,000 distinct CDR3 sequences, approximately 23% of which appear only once. This sample's time point: persistent/refractory GD, antithyroid drugs over 5 years with positive TRAb. The TCR library was made from RNA extracted from PBMCs. The sample consisted of peripheral blood mononuclear cells (PBMCs), taken when the disease was refractory, from a patient treated with antithyroid drugs. The receptor source for this set is a female donor with Graves disease.

This clonotype was detected many times. The genes are TRBV28 and TRBJ2-5; 9 nucleotides line up with TRBD2. This CDR3 comprises 15 residues. Per the germline V gene, CDR1 is MDHEN and CDR2 is SYDVKM. V was clipped by 3 bases and J by 3 bases; unmatched bases: 5. The CDR3 is CASSLLAGNEETQYF. The CDR3 nucleotides read TGTGCCAGCAGTTTGCTAGCGGGGAATGAAGAGACCCAGTACTTC.

This clonotype was seen more than once but under ten times. The chain couples TRBV5-1 to TRBJ2-7; 7 bases map to TRBD1. The CDR3 totals 14 residues. Germline assignment: CDR1 SGHRS and CDR2 YFSETQ. V lost 4 bases, J lost 4 bases, and 8 bases stayed unmatched. The CDR3 protein is CASSTGQILYEQYF. CDR3 coding DNA: TGCGCCAGCAGCACGGGACAGATCCTTTACGAGCAGTACTTC.

As to this clonotype: Possible read error: a much larger clone is one base away. The rearrangement links TRBV6-5 to TRBJ1-1; tentative D call: TRBD1 (5 bases). Trimming stripped 4 bases from V and 1 base from J, with 13 bases between. CDR3 length: 15 amino acids. CDR1 is MNHEY, CDR2 SVGAGI, per germline. The CDR3 DNA follows: TGTGCCAGCAGTTCGAATGGGGCGTCGAACACTGAAGCTTTCTTT. Its translation: CASSSNGASNTEAFF.

This clonotype was found many times. CDR3 loop: CASSASTYGYTF. In DNA, the CDR3 is TGTGCCAGCAGTGCTTCTACCTATGGCTACACCTTC. This rearrangement joins TRBV2 to TRBJ1-2; D not resolved. The CDR3 length is 12 residues. Germline V gives CDR1 SNHLY, CDR2 FYNNEI. Trimming shortened V by 4 bases and J by 4 bases, and 7 bases separated the two germline ends.

This clonotype was counted ten times or more. The chain employs TRBV28 and TRBJ1-4, with D possibly matching TRBD1 (5 bases). The V and J ends lost 5 bases and 2 bases respectively, with 9 bases between them. In germline, CDR1 is MDHEN, CDR2 SYDVKM. CDR3 size: 14 residues. The CDR3 DNA reads TGTGCCAGCAGTACCGGACATACTAATGAAAAACTGTTTTTT. Amino acids: CASSTGHTNEKLFF.

There are many counts of this clonotype. The chain joins TRBV7-2 to TRBJ1-2; weak D call: TRBD1 (5 bases). Germline assignment: CDR1 SGHTA and CDR2 FQGNSA. The V end was cut by 2 bases, the J end by 2 bases, with 9 bases between. This CDR3 is built from 14 residues. CDR3 residues: CASSLTTENYGYTF. CDR3 coding DNA: TGTGCCAGCAGCTTAACGACAGAGAACTATGGCTACACCTTC.

V is TRBV11-2 and J is TRBJ2-2; D remains unclear. Per the germline V gene, CDR1 is SGHAT and CDR2 is FQNNGV. The CDR3 extends over 13 amino acids. V dropped 4 bases and J dropped 3 bases, with 6 bases sitting between them. The CDR3 region is CASSSSYTGELFF. The DNA for the CDR3 is TGTGCCAGCAGCTCTTCTTACACCGGGGAGCTGTTTTTT.

At least ten counts were recorded for this clonotype. This chain uses TRBV15 with TRBJ2-5; D is possibly TRBD1 (7 bases). The V and J ends lost 0 bases and 6 bases respectively, with 17 bases between them. Germline V CDR1 and CDR2: LNHNV, YYDKDF (reference sequence). This CDR3 is 16 amino acids long. The CDR3 nucleotides are TGTGCCACCAGCAGAGATCTTGGAGGGGGCGTAAAGACCCAGTACTTC. Amino acid sequence: CATSRDLGGGVKTQYF.

This clonotype was counted many times. The V gene is TRBV28, the J gene TRBJ1-1; maybe TRBD1 (6 bases). Trimming took 6 bases from V and 4 from J, leaving 18 bases between them. Germline CDR1 reads MDHEN; CDR2 reads SYDVKM. This CDR3 region has 15 residues. The CDR3 DNA follows: TGTGCCAGCAGCCCCTGGACCGGACAGTTCACTGAAGCTTTCTTT. Residues: CASSPWTGQFTEAFF.

Ten or more counts support this clonotype. This chain connects TRBV12-3 or TRBV12-4 to TRBJ1-4; tentative D call: TRBD1 (5 bases). The CDR3 runs 14 residues. Between the trimmed V and J ends, which lost 6 bases and 5 bases, there was a span of 13 bases. CDR3 sequence reads: CASSPGTVNEKLFF. CDR3 nucleotides: TGTGCCAGCAGCCCCGGGACGGTGAATGAAAAACTGTTTTTT.

In its sample, this clonotype was seen a few times. This chain joins TRBV20-1 and TRBJ1-2; 8 positions match TRBD1. The germline gives CDR1 DFQATT, CDR2 SNEGSKA (reference sequence). The CDR3 totals 15 residues. The V gene end was trimmed by 2 bases and the J gene end by 8 bases; junction bases not matched to a gene: 13. The CDR3 DNA sequence: TGCAGTGCTAGATCCATCGACAGGGGAAGAGTCGGCTACACCTTC. Its protein product is CSARSIDRGRVGYTF.

Comments on this clonotype: A much larger clone is a single base away; this may be a read error. The CDR3 sequence is CASSPWDQPHEQYF. The CDR3 nucleotides are TGTGCCAGCAGTCCCTGGGACCAACCCCACGAGCAGTACTTC. This chain joins TRBV28 and TRBJ2-7, with D possibly called TRBD1 or TRBD2 (5 bases each). Trimming pared 5 bases from V and 5 bases from J, leaving 16 bases between. The germline V gene encodes CDR1 MDHEN and CDR2 SYDVKM. This CDR3 contains 14 residues.

The chain carries TRBV19 and TRBJ1-6; D is uncertain. CDR1 and CDR2 from the germline V gene are LNHDA and SQIVND (reference sequence). This CDR3 spans 16 amino acids. Trimming left V 7 bases short and J 0 bases short, with 13 bases between. This CDR3 reads CASKPGGHSYNSPLHF. In nucleotides, the CDR3 is TGTGCCAGTAAGCCGGGAGGCCACTCCTATAATTCACCCCTCCACTTT.